This T cell receptor beta chain comes out of a study of T cell repertoires in cytomegalovirus infection. Study as a whole: Public TCR beta signatures marked donors with CMV infection and the matching HLA.

TCRdb used MiXCR to reprocess the reads, holding one entry per CDR3 protein. The sample lists hundreds of thousands of distinct CDR3 sequences, 15% to 20% occurring once. A word on this clonotype: Its antigen is as yet unknown.

The study, taken as a whole, reports: Ex vivo responses were dominated by HLA-C-restricted CMV-specific TCR beta clonotypes. Summed frequency of shared TCR beta families picked out CMV carriers who also had the relevant HLA.

The receptor comes from a human donor in good health (CMV status not recorded). Some clones in this sample may be carry-over from other donors' samples. What was sequenced was PBMCs.

The chain's CDR3 is CASSPLPSPAWTGSSQETQYF. CDR3 in DNA: TGTGCCAGCAGCCCGCTTCCGTCTCCCGCATGGACAGGGTCATCCCAAGAGACCCAGTACTTC. The rearrangement links TRBV27 to TRBJ2-5; 8 positions agree with TRBD1. V lost 6 bases to trimming and J lost 1 base; unmatched junction nucleotides: 25. The CDR3 runs to 21 residues. Germline V lookup: CDR1 MNHEY, CDR2 SMNVEV (reference sequence).